The 32 T cell receptor beta chains presented below share a single source sample, sequenced in a study of response to subunit inactivated influenza vaccine (dated by TCRdb to 2016 to 2018). The library was obtained by RT-PCR. Sequencing relied on an Illumina HiSeq 2500. The public reads were quality trimmed at Q25 with fastp and then assembled into clones with MiXCR by TCRdb, keeping productive beta chains. Under each unique CDR3 protein, matching rows form one entry showing the most common genes and DNA. Present in this sample are 560,000 or so distinct CDR3 sequences, less than 8% of which were seen just once. Roughly 13% of the sample comes from the top ten. The material sequenced was PBMCs from blood, taken less than 30 months after vaccination. Every receptor here comes from a man aged 45-69 years who received an inactivated influenza vaccine. Donor details come from another sample of the same person, matched by shared clones.

This clonotype was seen at least ten times. The chain recombines TRBV7-2 with TRBJ2-1, with no clear D. Deletions cut 1 base from V and 1 base from J, with 8 bases between. The length of the CDR3 is 15 residues. The germline CDR1 and CDR2 sequences are SGHTA and FQGNSA. The CDR3 loop is CASSLDRSSYNEQFF. In nucleotides, the CDR3 is TGTGCCAGCAGCTTAGATCGTAGTTCCTACAATGAGCAGTTCTTC.

This clonotype has more than one count but fewer than ten. The chain recombines TRBV15 with TRBJ1-4, with D hard to call. V lost 1 base and J 6 bases, leaving 6 bases between the germline ends. From germline, CDR1 is LNHNV and CDR2 YYDKDF (reference sequence). The CDR3 sequence is 13 residues long. CDR3 coding DNA: TGTGCCACCAGCAGAGTCGCTCATGAAAAACTGTTTTTT. It specifies CATSRVAHEKLFF.

This rearrangement joins TRBV14 to TRBJ1-1; TRBD1 matches 9 bases. Germline loops: CDR1 SGHDN, CDR2 FVKESK. J was trimmed by 5 bases and V by 6 bases; bases with no gene match: 1. The CDR3 sequence is 12 residues long. As DNA, the CDR3 is TGTGCCAGCAGACAGGGGGCTACTGAAGCTTTCTTT. Amino acids: CASRQGATEAFF.

This clonotype was observed a few times. This chain uses TRBV28 with TRBJ1-4; possible D gene TRBD1, 5 bases. V was cut by 5 bases and J by 7 bases, with 17 bases left in between. CDR3 length: 15 amino acids. Germline CDR1 MDHEN, CDR2 SYDVKM. CDR3 DNA sequence: TGTGCCAGCAGTCCAAATCGGGGGGGAAGTGAAAAACTGTTTTTT. Its protein is CASSPNRGGSEKLFF.

The genes are TRBV19 and TRBJ2-7; the D call may be TRBD1 or TRBD2 (5 bases each). The CDR3 runs to 18 residues. The germline V and J ends were trimmed by 5 bases and 8 bases, with 31 bases remaining between them. Germline CDR1 LNHDA, CDR2 SQIVND (reference sequence). The CDR3, as DNA: TGTGCCAGTAGTCCCTCGTTCTGGGACGGCGAGGACACCAAGCAGCAGTACTTC. It yields the protein CASSPSFWDGEDTKQQYF.

This clonotype was counted ten times or more. The chain links TRBV12-3 or TRBV12-4 to TRBJ2-1; TRBD2 matches at 8 bases. CDR3 length: 16 amino acids. V lost 6 bases, J lost 0 bases, and 7 bases stayed unmatched. The CDR3 region is CASRPSGGISYNEQFF. CDR3 in DNA: TGTGCCAGCAGACCCAGCGGGGGCATCTCCTACAATGAGCAGTTCTTC.

This clonotype was recorded a few times. One end of the junction fails to match germline, which may point to a read error. This chain links TRBV7-7 with TRBJ2-7; possible D gene TRBD1, 5 bases. The CDR3 totals 13 residues. CDR1 is SSHAT, CDR2 FNYEAQ, per germline (reference sequence). The CDR3 reads CASRVGPAYEQYF. In DNA form, the CDR3 reads TGTGCTAGCAGGGTCGGACCGGCCTACGAGCAGTACTTC.

This clonotype was observed a handful of times. The genes are TRBV5-1 and TRBJ1-5, with D hard to call. CDR1 is SGHRS and CDR2 is YFSETQ in the germline V gene. The length of the CDR3 is 15 residues. V lost 4 bases and J lost 5, with 16 bases in between. CDR3 in amino acids: CASSPSGRRDQPQHF. The CDR3 DNA is TGCGCCAGCAGCCCGTCCGGACGGAGGGATCAGCCCCAGCATTTT.

V gene TRBV20-1 combines with J gene TRBJ2-1, with TRBD1 matching over 7 bases. Per germline, CDR1 DFQATT and CDR2 SNEGSKA (reference sequence). V lost 2 bases and J lost 0; bases outside the gene matches: 4. The CDR3 runs 15 residues. The CDR3 is CSARPTGRSYNEQFF. In DNA, the CDR3 is TGCAGTGCTAGACCGACAGGGCGCTCCTACAATGAGCAGTTCTTC.

This clonotype came up many times. The chain recombines TRBV7-9 with TRBJ2-5; D not resolved. CDR3 size: 17 residues. With 4 bases removed from V and 1 base from J, the gap between germline ends came to 19 bases. Germline V gives CDR1 SEHNR, CDR2 FQNEAQ (reference sequence). In nucleotides, the CDR3 is TGTGCCAGCAGCTCTTATTCAGGTGCCGTTCGCCAAGAGACCCAGTACTTC. Protein sequence: CASSSYSGAVRQETQYF.

The gene calls are TRBV12-3 or TRBV12-4 and TRBJ2-1, with 12 bases matching TRBD2. V was clipped by 7 bases and J by 7 bases; unmatched bases: 11. The CDR3 contains 16 residues. The CDR3 nucleotides are TGTGCCAGCACTCCACTAGCGGGAGGAACCATTAATGAGCAGTTCTTC. Protein sequence: CASTPLAGGTINEQFF.

This clonotype was observed at least ten times. The gene calls are TRBV6-5 and TRBJ2-5, with TRBD2 matching 11 bases. Per the germline V gene, CDR1 is MNHEY and CDR2 is SVGAGI. V gave up 0 bases and J gave up 2 bases; unmatched junction bases: 8. CDR3 length: 18 residues. The CDR3 region has the DNA TGTGCCAGCAGTTACTCGGGGGGACTAGCGGACTCACAAGAGACCCAGTACTTC. Translating it yields CASSYSGGLADSQETQYF.

This clonotype was seen many times. V gene TRBV5-1 combines with J gene TRBJ2-3; D ambiguous. Trimming left V 0 bases short and J 2 bases short, with 10 bases between. Per germline, CDR1 SGHRS and CDR2 YFSETQ. The CDR3 length is 15 residues. The CDR3 loop is CASSLVGNPTDTQYF. In DNA form, the CDR3 reads TGCGCCAGCAGCTTGGTGGGGAACCCCACAGATACGCAGTATTTT. Drawing the rest from reference TRBV5-1 and TRBJ2-3, the complete variable domain is KAGVTQTPRYLIKTRGQQVTLSCSPISGHRSVSWYQQTPGQGLQFLFEYFSETQRNKGNFPGRFSGRQFSNSRSEMNVSTLELGDSALYLCASSLVGNPTDTQYFGPGTRLTVL.

The chain employs TRBV28 and TRBJ1-2; 9 bases fit TRBD1. Germline V gives CDR1 MDHEN, CDR2 SYDVKM. The ends lost 6 bases at V and 4 bases at J; junction bases unmatched: 15. The CDR3 covers 17 residues. The DNA for the CDR3 is TGTGCCAGCAGCCGAAGGACAGGGGCCCGGACTCCCTATGGCTACACCTTC. Translating it yields CASSRRTGARTPYGYTF.

This clonotype appeared a few times. The chain links TRBV10-3 to TRBJ2-7, with D perhaps TRBD2 (6 bases). This CDR3 has 11 residues. V was clipped by 8 bases and J by 6 bases, with 11 bases between them. Germline values: CDR1 ENHRY, CDR2 SYGVKD. In DNA form, the CDR3 reads TGTGCCATCGGCCCGCGGGGCGAGCAGTACTTC. Translation gives CAIGPRGEQYF.

The rearrangement uses TRBV5-1 and TRBJ2-1; weak D call: TRBD1 (5 bases). Germline V gene data show CDR1 as SGHRS and CDR2 as YFSETQ. V gave up 0 bases and J gave up 0 bases, with 10 bases separating them. This CDR3 is 16 amino acids long. In DNA form, the CDR3 reads TGCGCCAGCAGCTTGGAGGACACGAGCTCCTACAATGAGCAGTTCTTC. Its protein product is CASSLEDTSSYNEQFF.

This clonotype was counted ten times or more. The chain joins TRBV6-2 or TRBV6-3 to TRBJ2-4; D remains ambiguous. V was trimmed by 6 bases and J by 4 bases, leaving 19 bases between them. Germline V gene data show CDR1 as MNHEY and CDR2 as SVGEGT. The CDR3 is made up of 16 amino acids. CDR3 region: CASSLFRAPAKNIQYF. The CDR3 DNA is TGTGCCAGCAGCCTTTTCCGGGCCCCGGCTAAAAACATTCAGTACTTC.

V and J are TRBV4-1 and TRBJ1-3; 7 nucleotides agree with TRBD1. Germline lookup yields CDR1 MGHRA and CDR2 YSYEKL. Germline trimming cut 1 base from V and 0 bases from J; bases unmatched to any gene: 9. This CDR3 has 18 amino acids. For the CDR3, the DNA is TGCGCCAGCAGCCAAGTCTTAATGTGGACAGGCTCTGGAAACACCATATATTTT. It encodes CASSQVLMWTGSGNTIYF.

Many counts were recorded for this clonotype. The chain recombines TRBV5-6 with TRBJ1-3, with D possibly being TRBD1 (6 bases). CDR3 length: 16 residues. Germline V gene lookup returns CDR1 SGHDT and CDR2 YYEEEE. Trimming removed 3 bases from V and 2 bases from J, with 15 bases in between. Written as DNA, the CDR3 is TGTGCCAGCAGCTCGTCCCGGAGGGGGACTGGAAACACCATATATTTT. It is translated as CASSSSRRGTGNTIYF.

This clonotype appeared a few times. The gene calls are TRBV5-6 and TRBJ1-2, with D maybe TRBD1 (5 bases). V gave up 2 bases and J gave up 4 bases, with 9 bases separating them. This CDR3 spans 13 amino acids. Germline loops: CDR1 SGHDT, CDR2 YYEEEE. For the CDR3, the DNA is TGTGCCAGCAGCTTTTCAGGGTCCTATGGCTACACCTTC. This gives the protein CASSFSGSYGYTF. Drawing the rest from reference TRBV5-6 and TRBJ1-2, the complete variable domain is DAGVTQSPTHLIKTRGQQVTLRCSPKSGHDTVSWYQQALGQGPQFIFQYYEEEERQRGNFPDRFSGHQFPNYSSELNVNALLLGDSALYLCASSFSGSYGYTFGSGTRLTVV.

The rearrangement uses TRBV7-2 and TRBJ2-7, with 12 bases matching TRBD2. This CDR3 has 16 residues. Trimming took 3 bases from V and 7 from J; bases not matched to a gene: 10. CDR1 is SGHTA, CDR2 FQGNSA, per germline. CDR3 protein: CASSFTTSGGTGEQYF. The CDR3 coding sequence is TGTGCCAGCAGCTTTACGACTAGCGGGGGAACGGGGGAGCAGTACTTC.

This clonotype was counted many times. This chain connects TRBV5-1 to TRBJ2-7; 8 bases match TRBD2. V lost 1 base, J lost 5 bases, and 8 bases stayed unmatched. Per the germline V gene, CDR1 is SGHRS and CDR2 is YFSETQ. The length of the CDR3 is 15 residues. Here the CDR3 reads CASSLWGLVKDEQYF. The CDR3 region has the DNA TGCGCCAGCAGCTTGTGGGGACTAGTTAAGGACGAGCAGTACTTC.

The gene calls are TRBV12-3 or TRBV12-4 and TRBJ2-5; D might be TRBD2 (6 bases). The V end was cut by 7 bases, the J end by 4 bases, with 19 bases between. CDR3 length equals 15 residues. The CDR3 region has the DNA TGTGCCAGCACCAAACAGCGGGTCGGGGGAGAGACCCAGTACTTC. Its translation: CASTKQRVGGETQYF.

There are many counts of this clonotype. This sequence joins TRBV7-8 and TRBJ2-2, with a weak D call TRBD2 (6 bases). The CDR3 has 16 residues. The germline CDR1 and CDR2 sequences are SGHVS and FQNEAQ. V lost 0 bases, J lost 4 bases, and 12 bases lay in between. Here the CDR3 reads CASSLAEPGLTGELFF. DNA of the CDR3: TGTGCCAGCAGCTTAGCGGAGCCGGGACTCACCGGGGAGCTGTTTTTT.

This chain links TRBV15 with TRBJ2-1, with D unclear. Germline V gene data show CDR1 as LNHNV and CDR2 as YYDKDF (reference sequence). The CDR3 is made up of 14 amino acids. V gave up 3 bases and J gave up 5 bases, with 11 bases separating them. The CDR3 DNA reads as TGTGCCACCAGCAGTATCAAGAAACACAATGAGCAGTTCTTC. This encodes CATSSIKKHNEQFF.

The V and J genes are TRBV20-1 and TRBJ2-1; D may be TRBD2 (5 bases). The CDR3 sequence is 15 residues long. Trimming removed 6 bases at V and 2 bases at J, with 17 bases between. CDR1 DFQATT and CDR2 SNEGSKA come from the germline V gene (reference sequence). The CDR3 region is CSARSLGSTYNEQFF. The CDR3 region has the DNA TGCAGTGCCAGAAGTTTAGGGAGTACCTACAATGAGCAGTTCTTC.

This clonotype was seen many times. The rearrangement links TRBV13 to TRBJ1-3, with unresolved D. The CDR3 runs 14 residues. Germline V lookup: CDR1 PRHDT, CDR2 FYEKMQ (reference sequence). With 0 bases removed from V and 5 bases from J, the gap between germline ends came to 8 bases. The CDR3 protein is CASSLGMSRNTIYF. DNA of the CDR3: TGTGCCAGCAGCTTAGGGATGAGCCGAAACACCATATATTTT.

This clonotype was detected many times. This rearrangement joins TRBV6-2 or TRBV6-3 to TRBJ2-7; the match to TRBD2 covers 7 bases. In germline, CDR1 is MNHEY, CDR2 SVGEGT. V lost 2 bases, J lost 0 bases, and 7 bases stayed unmatched. The CDR3 consists of 16 residues. The DNA for the CDR3 is TGTGCCAGCAGTTACCGGCTAGCGGAGCCCTCCTACGAGCAGTACTTC. Translating it yields CASSYRLAEPSYEQYF.

This clonotype appeared many times. V is TRBV10-3 and J is TRBJ2-3, with unresolved D. V lost 11 bases and J 6 bases, leaving 18 bases between the germline ends. The CDR3 spans 13 residues. CDR1 and CDR2 from the germline V gene are ENHRY and SYGVKD. The CDR3 bases are TGTGCCGTATCAGACGGTCGTGAGGATACGCAGTATTTT. Translation gives CAVSDGREDTQYF.

The chain recombines TRBV6-2 or TRBV6-3 with TRBJ2-7; 7 bases are shared with TRBD2. The V gene end was trimmed by 6 bases and the J gene end by 3 bases; junction bases not matched to a gene: 11. Germline V CDR1 and CDR2: MNHEY, SVGEGT. The CDR3 runs to 15 residues. Here the CDR3 DNA reads TGTGCCAGCAGCCTGGGAGGCGGGAGAAGCTACGAGCAGTACTTC. Its translation: CASSLGGGRSYEQYF.

This clonotype appeared a few times. This chain uses TRBV5-1 with TRBJ2-5, with TRBD2 identical over 7 bases. The germline gives CDR1 SGHRS, CDR2 YFSETQ. The CDR3 is 14 amino acids. V shed 4 bases and J 0 bases; nucleotides not matched to a gene: 3. CDR3 in amino acids: CASSQTSHQETQYF. In nucleotides, the CDR3 is TGCGCCAGCAGCCAGACTAGCCACCAAGAGACCCAGTACTTC.

In this sample, this clonotype turned up many times. This rearrangement joins TRBV12-3 or TRBV12-4 to TRBJ2-2; no reliable D call. The CDR3 covers 15 residues. Trimming removed 1 base at V and 5 bases at J, with 11 bases between. CDR3 sequence: CASSLGGVHTGELFF. CDR3 DNA: TGTGCCAGCAGTTTAGGAGGAGTTCATACCGGGGAGCTGTTTTTT.